This T cell receptor (beta chain) was captured in a study of T cell repertoires in cytomegalovirus infection. On the study more broadly: Indicated by public TCR beta signatures were CMV infection and matching HLA type.

The germline gives CDR1 MNHNS, CDR2 SASEGT. The length of the CDR3 is 15 residues. The junction had 6 bases not matched to a gene; V was cut back by 4 bases and J by 7 bases. TCRdb ran MiXCR on the reads and lists one entry per CDR3 protein. The repertoire includes hundreds of thousands of distinct CDR3 sequences, around a sixth of them detected once, and around 12% sits in the top ten. Study results and caveats: Predominance within the ex vivo response was attributable to HLA-C-restricted CMV-specific TCR beta clonotypes. Cumulative frequency (of public TCR beta family members) identified carriers of CMV plus the relevant HLA.

This clonotype has at least ten counts. Its antigen is unknown. V gene TRBV6-1 combines with J gene TRBJ1-5, with TRBD1 identical over 11 bases. The sample was PBMCs. The TCR originated in a human donor in good health (CMV status not recorded). Some clones in this sample may be carry-over from other donors' samples. CDR3 DNA: TGTGCCAGCAGTGGAAGGACAGGGGGCGGGCAGCCCCAGCATTTT. Encoded protein: CASSGRTGGGQPQHF.